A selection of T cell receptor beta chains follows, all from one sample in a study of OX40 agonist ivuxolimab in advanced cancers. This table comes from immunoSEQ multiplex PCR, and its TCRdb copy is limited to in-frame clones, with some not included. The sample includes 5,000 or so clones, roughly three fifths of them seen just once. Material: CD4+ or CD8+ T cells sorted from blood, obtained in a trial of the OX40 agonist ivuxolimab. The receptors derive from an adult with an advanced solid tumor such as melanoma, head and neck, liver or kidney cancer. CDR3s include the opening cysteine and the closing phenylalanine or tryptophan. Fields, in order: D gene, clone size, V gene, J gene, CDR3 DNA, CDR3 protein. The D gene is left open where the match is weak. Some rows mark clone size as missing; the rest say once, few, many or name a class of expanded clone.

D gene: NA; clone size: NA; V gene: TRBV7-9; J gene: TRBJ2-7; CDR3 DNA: TGTGCCAGCAGCCCAAAACTAGTTTACGAGCAGTACTTC; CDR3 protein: CASSPKLVYEQYF
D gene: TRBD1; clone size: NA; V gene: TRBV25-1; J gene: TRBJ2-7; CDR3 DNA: TGTGCCAGCGGGACAGGGTCGGAAGAGCAGTACTTC; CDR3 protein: CASGTGSEEQYF
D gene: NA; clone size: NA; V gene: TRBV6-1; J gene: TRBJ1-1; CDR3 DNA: TGTGCCTCGGACAGTCAAGGCCCGAACACTGAAGCTTTCTTT; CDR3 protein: CASDSQGPNTEAFF
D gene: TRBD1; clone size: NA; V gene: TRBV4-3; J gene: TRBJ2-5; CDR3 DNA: TGCGCCAGCAGCCAAGAGAAGACAGGGTCAGAGACCCAGTACTTC; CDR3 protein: CASSQEKTGSETQYF
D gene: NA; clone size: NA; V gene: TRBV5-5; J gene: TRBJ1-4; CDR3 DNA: TGTGCCAGCAGCGGGGGTGCAAGGGCACAGTTTTTT; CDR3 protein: CASSGGARAQFF
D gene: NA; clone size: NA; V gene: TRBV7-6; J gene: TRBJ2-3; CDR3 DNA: TGTGCCAGCAGCTTAGTGCAGCGAGTGACAGCAGATACGCAGTATTTT; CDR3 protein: CASSLVQRVTADTQYF
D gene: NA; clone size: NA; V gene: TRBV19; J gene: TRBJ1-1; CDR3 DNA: TGTGCCAGTAGTATTGATGCCCGTATCATGAACACTGAAGCTTTCTTT; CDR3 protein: CASSIDARIMNTEAFF
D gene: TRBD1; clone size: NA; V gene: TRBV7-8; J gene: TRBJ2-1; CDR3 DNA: TGTGCCAGCAGCTTAAGTCTAGGACAGGCCTACAATGAGCAGTTCTTC; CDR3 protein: CASSLSLGQAYNEQFF
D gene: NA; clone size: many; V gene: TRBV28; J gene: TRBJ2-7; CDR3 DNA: TGTGCCAGCAGTTACTCGGGGGAGCAGTACTTC; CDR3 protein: CASSYSGEQYF
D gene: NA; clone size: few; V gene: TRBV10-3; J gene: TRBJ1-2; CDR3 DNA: TGTGCCATCACCATAACCCCTGGGACGGACTATGGCTACACCTTC; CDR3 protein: CAITITPGTDYGYTF
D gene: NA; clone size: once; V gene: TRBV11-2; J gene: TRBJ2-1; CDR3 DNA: TGTGCCAGCAGCTTAGACCTGAGGCCTAAGGGGAATGAGCAGTTCTTC; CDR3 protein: CASSLDLRPKGNEQFF
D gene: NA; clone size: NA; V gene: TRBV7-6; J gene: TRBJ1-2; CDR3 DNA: TGTGCCAGCAGCAAAAGGTCAGGGCTCGGCTACACCTTC; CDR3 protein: CASSKRSGLGYTF
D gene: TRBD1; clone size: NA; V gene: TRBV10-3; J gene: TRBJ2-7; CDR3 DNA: TGTGCCATCAGTGCCCCGGGACAGGGGGTCTACGAGCAGTACTTC; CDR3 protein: CAISAPGQGVYEQYF
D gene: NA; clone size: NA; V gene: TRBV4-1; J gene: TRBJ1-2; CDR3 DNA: TGCGCCAGCAGCCAAGATGTCGCCAGCGGCTACACCTTC; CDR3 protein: CASSQDVASGYTF
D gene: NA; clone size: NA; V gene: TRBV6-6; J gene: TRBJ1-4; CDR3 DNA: TGTGCCAGCAGTTACCCCGGGACTAATGAAAAACTGTTTTTT; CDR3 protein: CASSYPGTNEKLFF
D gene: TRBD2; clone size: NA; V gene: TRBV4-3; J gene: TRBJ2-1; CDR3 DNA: TGCGCCAGCAGCCAAGATCAGACTAGCGAGCAGTTCTTC; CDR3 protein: CASSQDQTSEQFF
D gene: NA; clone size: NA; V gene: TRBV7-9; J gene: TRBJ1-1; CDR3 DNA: TGTGCCACCGACTCCAGGGATTTGAACACTGAAGCTTTCTTT; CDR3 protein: CATDSRDLNTEAFF
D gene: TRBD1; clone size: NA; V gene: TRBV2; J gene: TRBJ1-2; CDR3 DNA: TGTGCCAGCAGCGCACAGGGGGGCTATGGCTACACCTTC; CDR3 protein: CASSAQGGYGYTF
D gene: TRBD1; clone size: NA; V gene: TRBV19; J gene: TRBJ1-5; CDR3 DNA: TGTGCCAGCCAGACGCAGGGGGAACATCAGCCCCAGCATTTT; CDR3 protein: CASQTQGEHQPQHF
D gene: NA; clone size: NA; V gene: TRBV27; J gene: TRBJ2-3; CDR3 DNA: TGTGCCAGCAGTTTGGGCAGGGTCCCACCCAGCCACAGCACAGATACGCAGTATTTT; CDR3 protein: CASSLGRVPPSHSTDTQYF
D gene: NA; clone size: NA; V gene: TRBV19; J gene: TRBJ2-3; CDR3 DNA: TGTGCCAGTAGTCAGGGAGCAGATACGCAGTATTTT; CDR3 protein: CASSQGADTQYF
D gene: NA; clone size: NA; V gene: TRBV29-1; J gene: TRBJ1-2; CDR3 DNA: TGCAGCGTTGTCCTTTGGACAGAGAGGGGAGCGGGGGGCTACACCTTC; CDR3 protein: CSVVLWTERGAGGYTF
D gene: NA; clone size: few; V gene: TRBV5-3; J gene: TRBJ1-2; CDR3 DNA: TGTGCCAGAAGCACCTCACCGTGGGGGGGGCGGAACTATGGCTACACCTTC; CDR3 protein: CARSTSPWGGRNYGYTF
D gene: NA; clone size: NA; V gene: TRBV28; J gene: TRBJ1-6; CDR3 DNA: TGTGCCAGCAGTTATTTCTCCCTTAATTCACCCCTCCACTTT; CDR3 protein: CASSYFSLNSPLHF
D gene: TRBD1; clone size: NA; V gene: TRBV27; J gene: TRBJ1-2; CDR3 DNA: TGTGCCAGCAGCCGGGACAGGTCCTATGGCTACACCTTC; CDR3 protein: CASSRDRSYGYTF
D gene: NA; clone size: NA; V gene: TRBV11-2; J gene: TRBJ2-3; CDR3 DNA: TGTGCCAGCAGCTTAGCGGGCCGGAGCACAGATACGCAGTATTTT; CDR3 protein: CASSLAGRSTDTQYF
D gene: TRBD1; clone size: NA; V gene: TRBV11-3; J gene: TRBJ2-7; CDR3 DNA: TGTGCCAGCAGCTTAAGAGGACAGGGGGCAGGAGAGCAGTACTTC; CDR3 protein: CASSLRGQGAGEQYF
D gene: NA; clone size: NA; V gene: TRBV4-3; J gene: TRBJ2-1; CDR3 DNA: TGCGCCAGCAGCCAAGTCAGTCCCGAGTACAATGAGCAGTTCTTC; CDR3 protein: CASSQVSPEYNEQFF
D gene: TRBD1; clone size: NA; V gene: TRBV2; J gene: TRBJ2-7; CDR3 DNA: TGTGCCAGCAGTGTTATTAAAAGGACAGGGTTGATCGAGCAGTACTTC; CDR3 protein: CASSVIKRTGLIEQYF
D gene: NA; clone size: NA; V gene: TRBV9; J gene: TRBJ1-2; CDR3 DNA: TGTGCCAGCAGCGTAGGTGGGTCCTTAGGCGGCTACACCTTC; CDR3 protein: CASSVGGSLGGYTF
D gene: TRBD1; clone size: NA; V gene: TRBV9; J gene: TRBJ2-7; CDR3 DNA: TGTGCCAGCAGCCCCGGACAGGGAGGCTACGAGCAGTACTTC; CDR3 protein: CASSPGQGGYEQYF
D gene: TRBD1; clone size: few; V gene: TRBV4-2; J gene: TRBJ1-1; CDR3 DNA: TGTGCCAGCAGCCAAGGGTCATGGGGGACAGGGAAGCCCACTGAAGCTTTCTTT; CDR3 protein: CASSQGSWGTGKPTEAFF
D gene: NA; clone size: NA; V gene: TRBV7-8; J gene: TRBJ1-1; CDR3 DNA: TGTGCCAGCAGCCCCGAGGCAGGGAGCACTGAAGCTTTCTTT; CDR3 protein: CASSPEAGSTEAFF
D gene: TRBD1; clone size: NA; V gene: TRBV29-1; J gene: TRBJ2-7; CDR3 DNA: TGCAGCGTTCTCGGGACAGGGATTTCCTACGAGCAGTACTTC; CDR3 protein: CSVLGTGISYEQYF
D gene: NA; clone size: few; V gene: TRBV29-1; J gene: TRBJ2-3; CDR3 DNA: TGCAGCGTCCATAGCACAGATACGCAGTATTTT; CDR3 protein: CSVHSTDTQYF
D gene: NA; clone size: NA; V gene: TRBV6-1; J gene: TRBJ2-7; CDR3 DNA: TGTGCCAGCGGAAACCGGGACTGGGGTTGGTACGAGCAGTACTTC; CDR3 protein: CASGNRDWGWYEQYF
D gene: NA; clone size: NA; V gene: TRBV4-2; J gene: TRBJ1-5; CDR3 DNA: TGTGCCAGCAGCCAAGATGGGGCAGAGGGTGGCAATCAGCCCCAGCATTTT; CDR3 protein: CASSQDGAEGGNQPQHF
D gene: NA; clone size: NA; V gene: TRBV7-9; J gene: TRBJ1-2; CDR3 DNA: TGTGCCAGCAGCCGAGAGACAGTAAACTATGGCTACACCTTC; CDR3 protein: CASSRETVNYGYTF
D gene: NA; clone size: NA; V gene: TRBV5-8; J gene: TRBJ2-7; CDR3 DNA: TGTGCCAGCGGAAACCGGGACTGGGGTTGGTACGAGCAGTACTTC; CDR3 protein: CASGNRDWGWYEQYF
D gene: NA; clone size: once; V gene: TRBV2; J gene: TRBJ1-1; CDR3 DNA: TGTGCCAGTACCAGTAACACTGAAGCTTTCTTT; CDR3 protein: CASTSNTEAFF
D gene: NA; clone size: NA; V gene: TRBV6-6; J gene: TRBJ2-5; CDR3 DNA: TGTGCCAGCAGTTACGACTCAGCGCAAGAGACCCAGTACTTC; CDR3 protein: CASSYDSAQETQYF
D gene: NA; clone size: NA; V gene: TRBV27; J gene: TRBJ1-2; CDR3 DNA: TGTGCCAGCGCTGTTAATGTCGGCCCTAACTATGGCTACACCTTC; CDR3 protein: CASAVNVGPNYGYTF
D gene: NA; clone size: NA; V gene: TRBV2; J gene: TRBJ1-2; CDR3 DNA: TGTGCCAGCACGGATGGGGGCCATGGCTACACCTTC; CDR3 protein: CASTDGGHGYTF
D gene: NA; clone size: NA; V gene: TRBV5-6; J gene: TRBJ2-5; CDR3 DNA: TGTGCCAGCAGCTTCCAAACTAGAGTTCGGGAGACCCAGTACTTC; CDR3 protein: CASSFQTRVRETQYF
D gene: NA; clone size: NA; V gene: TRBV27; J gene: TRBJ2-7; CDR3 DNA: TGTGCCAGCAGAAGGGGTACGAGGGACGGGGGAGAGCAGTACTTC; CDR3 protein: CASRRGTRDGGEQYF
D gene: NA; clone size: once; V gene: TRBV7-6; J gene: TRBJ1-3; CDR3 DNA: TGTGCCAGCAGCCCAGGGCCGGGCTACTCTGGAAACACCATATATTTT; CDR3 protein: CASSPGPGYSGNTIYF
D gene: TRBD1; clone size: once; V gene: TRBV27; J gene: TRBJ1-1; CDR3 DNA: TGTGCCAGCAGTCCCTTAGGGGACAGGGGGAAACAAGCTGAAGCTTTCTTT; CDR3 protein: CASSPLGDRGKQAEAFF
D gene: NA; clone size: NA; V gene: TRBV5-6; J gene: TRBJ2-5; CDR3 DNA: TGTGCCAGCAGCTATATAACAGGGATTAGGGAGACCCAGTACTTC; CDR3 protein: CASSYITGIRETQYF